This entry lists 10 T cell receptor beta chains sequenced from one sample in a study of shared clonotypes between healthy human individuals. TCRdb's table, derived via immunoSEQ multiplex PCR, lists solely in-frame clones and lacks some. Among 2 million or so clones, roughly 94% were seen once, and the ten largest hold 0.13%. What was sequenced was naive CD4+ T cells sorted from blood. Regarding subset: CD45RA+ positively selected. The receptor set was obtained from a man between 18 and 35 years old in good health.

This clone was found once. J is TRBJ1-4 and V is TRBV27; no clear D gene. V was trimmed by 4 bases and J by 8 bases, leaving 14 bases between them. The V gene's germline CDR1 is MNHEY and CDR2 SMNVEV (reference sequence). The CDR3 is 14 amino acids. DNA for the CDR3: TGTGCCAGCAGTTACGCCGGGTCCTTCGAAAAACTGTTTTTT. This translates into CASSYAGSFEKLFF.

This rearrangement joins TRBV6-6 to TRBJ1-4; no definite D call. Germline lookup yields CDR1 MNHNY and CDR2 SVGAGI (reference sequence). The CDR3 is made up of 14 amino acids. V dropped 6 bases and J dropped 8 bases, with 16 bases sitting between them. The DNA for the CDR3 is TGTGCCAGCAGAACATTATCAACGCGGGAAAAACTGTTTTTT. Translated: CASRTLSTREKLFF.

This rearrangement joins TRBV7-9 to TRBJ1-3; D gene unclear. V was clipped by 5 bases and J by 2 bases, with 16 bases between them. This CDR3 contains 16 residues. CDR1 and CDR2 from the germline V gene are SEHNR and FQNEAQ (reference sequence). The CDR3 DNA reads as TGTGCCAGCAGCCCCGACGACTGGAGGACTGGAAACACCATATATTTT. Encoded protein: CASSPDDWRTGNTIYF. Combining the CDR3 with reference TRBV7-9 and TRBJ1-3 gives the whole variable domain DTGVSQNPRHKITKRGQNVTFRCDPISEHNRLYWYRQTLGQGPEFLTYFQNEAQLEKSRLLSDRFSAERPKGSFSTLEIQRTEQGDSAMYLCASSPDDWRTGNTIYFGEGSWLTVV.

The chain uses TRBV6-1 and TRBJ1-6, with 7 bases identical to TRBD1. Germline assignment: CDR1 MNHNS and CDR2 SASEGT. Trimming at V came to 5 bases and at J to 7 bases, leaving 8 bases not matched to a gene. The CDR3 spans 15 residues. The CDR3 protein is CASSTDRVMNSPLHF. The DNA of the CDR3 is TGTGCCAGCAGTACTGACAGGGTGATGAATTCACCCCTCCACTTT.

This chain joins TRBV21-1 and TRBJ2-1; the table's D call, TRBD2, has no DNA check behind it. TRBV21-1 is termed a pseudogene. The CDR3 runs to 12 residues. Here the CDR3 reads CASSKGAGEQFF. In DNA, the CDR3 is TGTGCCAGCAGCAAAGGTGCGGGAGAGCAGTTCTTC.

The chain carries TRBV18 and TRBJ1-4; D gene unclear. This CDR3 comprises 12 residues. The V and J ends lost 6 bases and 5 bases respectively, with 7 bases between them. The germline V gene encodes CDR1 KGHSH and CDR2 LQKENI. Here the CDR3 reads CASSQSNEKLFF. CDR3 coding DNA: TGTGCCAGCTCGCAGTCGAATGAAAAACTGTTTTTT.

The rearrangement links TRBV10-3 to TRBJ1-4; 7 bases match TRBD1. Germline V gene sequence: CDR1 ENHRY, CDR2 SYGVKD. V gave up 10 bases and J gave up 5 bases; unmatched junction bases: 10. The CDR3 is 14 amino acids. CDR3 loop: CATRTGQLNEKLFF. The CDR3 DNA follows: TGTGCCACCAGGACGGGACAGTTAAATGAAAAACTGTTTTTT.

This clone was seen a single time. The genes are TRBV6-6 and TRBJ2-7; 7 bases match TRBD1. The CDR3 extends over 13 amino acids. With V trimmed by 2 bases and J by 7 bases, 5 bases remained unmatched. Germline-derived CDR1 and CDR2 are MNHNY and SVGAGI (reference sequence). The CDR3 DNA reads as TGTGCCAGCAGTTACCCCGGGACAGCTGAGCAGTACTTC. Amino acid sequence: CASSYPGTAEQYF.

V gene TRBV5-1 combines with J gene TRBJ1-2; D is ambiguous. Trimming shortened V by 4 bases and J by 8 bases, and 18 bases separated the two germline ends. The CDR3 spans 14 residues. Germline loops: CDR1 SGHRS, CDR2 YFSETQ. CDR3 bases: TGCGCCAGCAGCACGGGTGGCGGAATTGAAGGCTACACCTTC. Translated, it gives CASSTGGGIEGYTF.

In this sample, this clone turned up once. The identical CDR3 is also encoded by other nucleotide sequences in the sample. This chain links TRBV30 with TRBJ2-1; D is perhaps TRBD1 (6 bases). Germline V gene lookup returns CDR1 GTSNPN and CDR2 SVGIG (reference sequence). Trimming left V 2 bases short and J 10 bases short, with 6 bases between. This CDR3 has 10 residues. The CDR3 sequence is CAWSRGEQFF. In nucleotides, the CDR3 is TGTGCCTGGAGTAGGGGGGAGCAGTTCTTC.